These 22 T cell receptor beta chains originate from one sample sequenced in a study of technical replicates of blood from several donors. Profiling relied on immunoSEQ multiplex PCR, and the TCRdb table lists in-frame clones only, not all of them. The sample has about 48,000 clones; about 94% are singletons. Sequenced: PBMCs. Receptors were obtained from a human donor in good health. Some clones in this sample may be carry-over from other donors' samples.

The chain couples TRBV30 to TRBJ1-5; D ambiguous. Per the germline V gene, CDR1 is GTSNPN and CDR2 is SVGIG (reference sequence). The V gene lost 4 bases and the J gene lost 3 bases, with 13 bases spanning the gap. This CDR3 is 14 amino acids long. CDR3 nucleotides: TGTGCCTGGATTCAGGCGAACCACAATCAGCCCCAGCATTTT. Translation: CAWIQANHNQPQHF.

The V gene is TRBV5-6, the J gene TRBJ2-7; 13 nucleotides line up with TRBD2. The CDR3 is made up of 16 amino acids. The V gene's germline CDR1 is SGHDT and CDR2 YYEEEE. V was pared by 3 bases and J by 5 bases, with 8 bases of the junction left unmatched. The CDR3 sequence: CASSYGLAGEIHEQYF. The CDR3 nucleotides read TGTGCCAGCAGCTATGGACTAGCGGGAGAAATCCACGAGCAGTACTTC. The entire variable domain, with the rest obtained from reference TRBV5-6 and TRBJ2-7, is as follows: DAGVTQSPTHLIKTRGQQVTLRCSPKSGHDTVSWYQQALGQGPQFIFQYYEEEERQRGNFPDRFSGHQFPNYSSELNVNALLLGDSALYLCASSYGLAGEIHEQYFGPGTRLTVT.

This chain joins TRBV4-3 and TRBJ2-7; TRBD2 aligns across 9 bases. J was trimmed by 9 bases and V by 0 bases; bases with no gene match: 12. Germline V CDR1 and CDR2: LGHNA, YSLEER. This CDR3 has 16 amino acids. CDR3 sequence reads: CASSQDLPGLALGQYF. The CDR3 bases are TGCGCCAGCAGCCAAGATCTCCCGGGACTAGCTCTTGGGCAGTACTTC.

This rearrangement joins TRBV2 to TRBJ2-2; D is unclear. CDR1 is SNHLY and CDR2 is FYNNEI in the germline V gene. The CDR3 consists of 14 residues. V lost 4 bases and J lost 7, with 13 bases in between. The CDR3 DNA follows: TGTGCCAGCAGTGTTTCAGAATATGGCGGGGAGCTGTTTTTT. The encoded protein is CASSVSEYGGELFF. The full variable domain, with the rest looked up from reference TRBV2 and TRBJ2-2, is EPEVTQTPSHQVTQMGQEVILRCVPISNHLYFYWYRQILGQKVEFLVSFYNNEISEKSEIFDDQFSVERPDGSNFTLKIRSTKLEDSAMYFCASSVSEYGGELFFGEGSRLTVL.

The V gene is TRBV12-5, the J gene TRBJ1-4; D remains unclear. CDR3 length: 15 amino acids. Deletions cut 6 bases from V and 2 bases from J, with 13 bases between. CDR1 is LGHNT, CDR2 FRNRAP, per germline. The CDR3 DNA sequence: TGTGCTAGTGGCCCCGAGGCGATCACTAATGAAAAACTGTTTTTT. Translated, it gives CASGPEAITNEKLFF.

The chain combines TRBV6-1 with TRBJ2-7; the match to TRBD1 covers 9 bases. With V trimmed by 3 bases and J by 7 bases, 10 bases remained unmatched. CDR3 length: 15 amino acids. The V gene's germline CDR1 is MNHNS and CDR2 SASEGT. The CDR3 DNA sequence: TGTGCCAGCAGTGACCCGACAGGGGGGTTTGGAGAGCAGTACTTC. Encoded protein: CASSDPTGGFGEQYF.

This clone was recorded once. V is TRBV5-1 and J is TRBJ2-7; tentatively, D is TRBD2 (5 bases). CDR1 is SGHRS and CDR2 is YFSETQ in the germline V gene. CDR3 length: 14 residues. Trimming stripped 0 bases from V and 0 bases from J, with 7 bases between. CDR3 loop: CASSLGRDSYEQYF. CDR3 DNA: TGCGCCAGCAGCTTGGGTCGGGACTCCTACGAGCAGTACTTC.

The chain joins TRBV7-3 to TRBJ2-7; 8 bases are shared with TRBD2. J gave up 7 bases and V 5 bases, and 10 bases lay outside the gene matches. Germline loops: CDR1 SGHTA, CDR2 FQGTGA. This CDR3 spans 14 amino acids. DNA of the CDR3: TGTGCCAGCAGCCCCGGACTAGCCAGCTTGGAGCAGTACTTC. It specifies CASSPGLASLEQYF. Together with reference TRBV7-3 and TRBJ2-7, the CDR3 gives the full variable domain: GAGVSQTPSNKVTEKGKYVELRCDPISGHTALYWYRQSLGQGPEFLIYFQGTGAADDSGLPNDRFFAVRPEGSVSTLKIQRTERGDSAVYLCASSPGLASLEQYFGPGTRLTVT.

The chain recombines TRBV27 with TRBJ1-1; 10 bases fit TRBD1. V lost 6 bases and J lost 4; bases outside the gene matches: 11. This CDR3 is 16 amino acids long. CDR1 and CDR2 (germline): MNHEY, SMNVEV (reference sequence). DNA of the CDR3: TGTGCCAGCAGAGAGTTCTCCGGGACAGGGGCCACTGAAGCTTTCTTT. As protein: CASREFSGTGATEAFF.

The DNA for the CDR3 is TGTGCCAGCAGTGCGAGGAGGGAGCAGTTCTTC. It encodes CASSARREQFF. The chain recombines TRBV2 with TRBJ2-1; a weak D match, TRBD2 (5 bases). This CDR3 region has 11 residues. The germline V gene encodes CDR1 SNHLY and CDR2 FYNNEI. V lost 4 bases, J lost 10 bases, and 8 bases lay in between.

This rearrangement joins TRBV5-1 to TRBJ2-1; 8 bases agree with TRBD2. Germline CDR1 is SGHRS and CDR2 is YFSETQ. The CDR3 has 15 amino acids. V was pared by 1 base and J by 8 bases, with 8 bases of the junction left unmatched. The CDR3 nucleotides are TGCGCCAGCAGCTTGCCTACCGGGGGGGCTTATGAGCAGTTCTTC. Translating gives CASSLPTGGAYEQFF.

CDR3 in amino acids: CASSQEALSNYGYTF. Written as DNA, the CDR3 is TGCGCCAGCAGCCAAGAAGCCCTATCTAACTATGGCTACACCTTC. The chain carries TRBV4-3 and TRBJ1-2; D call uncertain. The CDR3 consists of 15 residues. Trimming left V 0 bases short and J 0 bases short, with 8 bases between. Germline V CDR1 and CDR2: LGHNA, YSLEER.

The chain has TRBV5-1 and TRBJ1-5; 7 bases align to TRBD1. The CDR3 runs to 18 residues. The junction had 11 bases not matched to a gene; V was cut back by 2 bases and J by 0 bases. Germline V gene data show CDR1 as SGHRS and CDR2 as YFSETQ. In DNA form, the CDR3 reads TGCGCCAGCAGCTTAGGGGACAGTCCTATTTATAGCAATCAGCCCCAGCATTTT. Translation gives CASSLGDSPIYSNQPQHF.

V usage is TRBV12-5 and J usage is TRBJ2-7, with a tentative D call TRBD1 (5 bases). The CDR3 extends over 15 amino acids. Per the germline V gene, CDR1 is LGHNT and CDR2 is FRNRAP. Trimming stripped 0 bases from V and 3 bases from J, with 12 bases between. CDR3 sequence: CASGLVQDIFYEQYF. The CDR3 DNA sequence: TGTGCTAGTGGTTTGGTACAGGACATTTTCTACGAGCAGTACTTC. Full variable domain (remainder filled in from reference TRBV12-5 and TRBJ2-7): DARVTQTPRHKVTEMGQEVTMRCQPILGHNTVFWYRQTMMQGLELLAYFRNRAPLDDSGMPKDRFSAEMPDATLATLKIQPSEPRDSAVYFCASGLVQDIFYEQYFGPGTRLTVT.

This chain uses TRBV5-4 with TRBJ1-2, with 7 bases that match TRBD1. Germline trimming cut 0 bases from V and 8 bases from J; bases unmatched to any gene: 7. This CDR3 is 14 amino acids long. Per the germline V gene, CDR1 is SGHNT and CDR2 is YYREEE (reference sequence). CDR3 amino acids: CASSLGTGSWGYTF. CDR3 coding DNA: TGTGCCAGCAGCTTGGGGACAGGATCTTGGGGCTACACCTTC.

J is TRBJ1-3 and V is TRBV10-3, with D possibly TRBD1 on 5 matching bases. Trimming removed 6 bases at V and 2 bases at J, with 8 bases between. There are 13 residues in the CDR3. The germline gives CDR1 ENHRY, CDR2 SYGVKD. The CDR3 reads CAISSRAGNTIYF. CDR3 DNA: TGTGCCATCAGCAGCAGGGCTGGAAACACCATATATTTT.

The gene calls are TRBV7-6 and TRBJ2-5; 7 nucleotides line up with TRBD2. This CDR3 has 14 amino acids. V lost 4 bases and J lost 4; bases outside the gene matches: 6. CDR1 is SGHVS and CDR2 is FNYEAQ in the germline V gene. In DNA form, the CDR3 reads TGTGCCAGCAGCTCGACGGGGGGAACAGAGACCCAGTACTTC. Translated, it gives CASSSTGGTETQYF.

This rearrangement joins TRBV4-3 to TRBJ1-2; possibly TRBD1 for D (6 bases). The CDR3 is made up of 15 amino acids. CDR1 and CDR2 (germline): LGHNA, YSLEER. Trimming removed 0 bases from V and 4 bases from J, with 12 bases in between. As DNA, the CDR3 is TGCGCCAGCAGCCAAGACCAACAGGGCACCTATGGCTACACCTTC. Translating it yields CASSQDQQGTYGYTF.

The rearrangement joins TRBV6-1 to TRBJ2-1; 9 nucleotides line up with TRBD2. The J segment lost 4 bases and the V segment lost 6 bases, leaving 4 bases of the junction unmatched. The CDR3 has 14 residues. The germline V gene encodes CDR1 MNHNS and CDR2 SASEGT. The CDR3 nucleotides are TGTGCCAGCAGCCGGACTAGCGATTACAATGAGCAGTTCTTC. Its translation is CASSRTSDYNEQFF.

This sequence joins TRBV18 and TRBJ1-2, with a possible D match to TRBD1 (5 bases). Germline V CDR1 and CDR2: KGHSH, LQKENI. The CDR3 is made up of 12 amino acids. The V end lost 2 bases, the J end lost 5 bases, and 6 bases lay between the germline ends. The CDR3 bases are TGTGCCAGCTCACCATCAGGGTATGGCTACACCTTC. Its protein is CASSPSGYGYTF.

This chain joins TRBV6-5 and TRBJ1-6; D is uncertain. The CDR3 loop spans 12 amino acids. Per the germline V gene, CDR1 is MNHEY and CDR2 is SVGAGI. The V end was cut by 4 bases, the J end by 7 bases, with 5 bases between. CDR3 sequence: CASSWQNSPLHF. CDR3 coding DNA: TGTGCCAGCAGTTGGCAGAATTCACCCCTCCACTTT.

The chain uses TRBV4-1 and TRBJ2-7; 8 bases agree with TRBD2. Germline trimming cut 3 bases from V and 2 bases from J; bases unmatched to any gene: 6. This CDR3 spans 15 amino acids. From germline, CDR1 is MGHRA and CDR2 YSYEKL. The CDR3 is CASSQAGTRAYEQYF. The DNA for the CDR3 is TGCGCCAGCAGCCAGGCTGGGACTAGAGCCTACGAGCAGTACTTC.